Presented here are 22 T cell receptor beta chains from one specimen sequenced in a study of regulatory T cells in long-lasting Graves disease. Building the TCR beta libraries relied on iRepertoire HTBI primers, and CDR3 regions underwent Arm-PCR. Via MiXCR, TCRdb re-called the multiplex PCR reads, giving one row per CDR3 protein. Of about 430,000 distinct CDR3 sequences listed, around 20% were seen once; the top ten hold more than 13%. Time point in this sample: persistent/refractory GD, antithyroid drugs over 5 years with positive TRAb. From RNA extracted from PBMCs, the TCR library was made. The sequences come from peripheral blood mononuclear cells (PBMCs), collected when the disease was refractory, from a patient treated with antithyroid drugs. The receptors shown here come from a female donor with Graves disease.

This clonotype was seen at least ten times. The V gene is TRBV20-1, the J gene TRBJ2-5; a possible D gene is TRBD1 (6 bases). The CDR3 consists of 14 residues. The germline V gene encodes CDR1 DFQATT and CDR2 SNEGSKA (reference sequence). Trimming left V 6 bases short and J 5 bases short, with 19 bases between. In nucleotides, the CDR3 is TGCAGTGCCTCCCCTGGACAGCTCCGGGAGACCCAGTACTTC. Translation gives CSASPGQLRETQYF.

The chain recombines TRBV12-3 or TRBV12-4 with TRBJ2-6; 8 nucleotides agree with TRBD1. The CDR3 extends over 21 amino acids. With 2 bases clipped from V and 0 bases from J, the junction kept 15 bases outside the gene matches. CDR3 protein: CASSLLRLPGTGVSGANVLTF. CDR3 coding DNA: TGTGCCAGCAGTTTATTGCGTTTGCCCGGGACAGGAGTCTCTGGGGCCAACGTCCTGACTTTC.

The V and J genes are TRBV4-2 and TRBJ2-7; maybe TRBD2 (6 bases). Trimming pared 5 bases from V and 6 bases from J, leaving 17 bases between. The CDR3 length is 14 residues. Germline V gene sequence: CDR1 LGHNA, CDR2 YNFKEQ. The CDR3 here is CASSSGGSGSEQYF. CDR3 coding DNA: TGTGCCAGCAGCTCCGGGGGTAGCGGCAGCGAGCAGTACTTC.

This clonotype was found a few times. The V call is TRBV20-1, the J call TRBJ2-2, with 7 bases lining up with TRBD1. This CDR3 is built from 16 residues. CDR1 and CDR2 (germline): DFQATT, SNEGSKA (reference sequence). Trimming at V came to 0 bases and at J to 0 bases, leaving 4 bases not matched to a gene. The CDR3 DNA reads as TGCAGTGCTAGAGATGGGCAGGGGGCGAACACCGGGGAGCTGTTTTTT. Translating gives CSARDGQGANTGELFF.

Many counts were recorded for this clonotype. CDR3 region: CASRPRSSGANVLTF. For the CDR3, the DNA is TGTGCCAGCAGACCCCGGAGCTCTGGGGCCAACGTCCTGACTTTC. The chain is built from TRBV28 and TRBJ2-6; D remains ambiguous. Germline values: CDR1 MDHEN, CDR2 SYDVKM. The length of the CDR3 is 15 residues. V lost 6 bases to trimming and J lost 0 bases, with 9 bases between them.

This clonotype came up many times. The CDR3 protein is CASSLPLGQETQYF. The CDR3 coding sequence is TGTGCCAGCAGTTTACCCCTCGGTCAAGAGACCCAGTACTTC. This chain links TRBV28 with TRBJ2-5; D is unclear. Deletions cut 2 bases from V and 2 bases from J, with 9 bases between. Germline V gene data show CDR1 as MDHEN and CDR2 as SYDVKM. The CDR3 consists of 14 residues.

This clonotype was counted a few times. The CDR3 loop is CSVEATRRNYNEQFF. The DNA for the CDR3 is TGCAGCGTTGAGGCGACTAGGCGGAACTACAATGAGCAGTTCTTC. The V call is TRBV29-1, the J call TRBJ2-1; TRBD2 might be the D (6 bases). Trimming took off 3 bases at V and 3 bases at J, with 15 bases between the two ends. Germline CDR1 is SQVTM and CDR2 is ANQGSEA. The CDR3 has 15 amino acids.

This clonotype showed up many times. V and J are TRBV6-5 and TRBJ2-5; D is possibly TRBD1 (5 bases). CDR3 length: 14 residues. CDR1 is MNHEY, CDR2 SVGAGI, per germline. V lost 2 bases and J lost 7, with 14 bases in between. The CDR3 region is CASSYKGPTGTQYF. For the CDR3, the DNA is TGTGCCAGCAGTTACAAGGGGCCAACCGGGACCCAGTACTTC.

This clonotype was observed a single time. With a much larger clone just one base away, this may be a read error. As the CDR3 is not closed by the conserved phenylalanine or tryptophan, this likely results from a read error. CDR3 loop: CASPARASETQYL. CDR3 DNA sequence: TGTGCCAGCCCGGCTAGGGCCAGTGAGACCCAGTACCTC. The V gene is TRBV28, the J gene TRBJ2-5; D is unresolved. The CDR3 runs 13 residues. CDR1 is MDHEN, CDR2 SYDVKM, per germline. V gave up 8 bases and J gave up 5 bases, with 15 bases separating them.

In this sample, this clonotype turned up many times. J is TRBJ1-1 and V is TRBV27; possible D gene TRBD1, 5 bases. This CDR3 has 16 residues. Germline CDR1 is MNHEY and CDR2 is SMNVEV (reference sequence). V lost 5 bases and J 5 bases, leaving 21 bases between the germline ends. The CDR3, as DNA: TGTGCCAGCAGTCCTGAACCGGGAGCCGGGGGGACTGAAGCTTTCTTT. Amino acids: CASSPEPGAGGTEAFF.

The CDR3 spells CASSHLLGVLYYEQYF. The CDR3 DNA reads as TGTGCCAGCAGCCACCTCCTGGGGGTCCTTTACTACGAGCAGTACTTC. V usage is TRBV11-2 and J usage is TRBJ2-7; D may match TRBD1 or TRBD2 (5 bases each). The CDR3 covers 16 residues. V lost 5 bases and J 3 bases, leaving 20 bases between the germline ends. From germline, CDR1 is SGHAT and CDR2 FQNNGV.

The chain links TRBV29-1 to TRBJ2-7, with TRBD2 matching 7 bases. V lost 6 bases to trimming and J lost 3 bases; unmatched junction nucleotides: 11. This CDR3 spans 14 amino acids. Per germline, CDR1 SQVTM and CDR2 ANQGSEA. CDR3 sequence (DNA): TGCAGCGTGTCTCGGGAGGCCCCCTTCTACGAGCAGTACTTC. Translation: CSVSREAPFYEQYF.

The chain uses TRBV5-1 and TRBJ2-2; D is possibly TRBD2 (6 bases). The V and J ends lost 3 bases and 0 bases respectively, with 15 bases between them. CDR1 is SGHRS and CDR2 is YFSETQ in the germline V gene. The CDR3 has 17 residues. The DNA of the CDR3 is TGCGCCAGCAGCTCCGGGGGACTTTCCGCGAACACCGGGGAGCTGTTTTTT. This codes for CASSSGGLSANTGELFF.

The sample holds a few counts of this clonotype. The rearrangement links TRBV3-1 to TRBJ2-7; TRBD2 agrees at 12 bases. Unmatched junction bases numbered 9, after V lost 0 bases and J lost 3 bases. This CDR3 contains 18 residues. Germline CDR1 LGHDT, CDR2 YNNKEL (reference sequence). This CDR3 is CASSQDLTSGRQLYEQYF. In DNA, the CDR3 is TGTGCCAGCAGCCAAGATCTGACTAGCGGGAGACAACTCTACGAGCAGTACTTC.

The rearrangement links TRBV5-1 to TRBJ1-2; 8 nucleotides align to TRBD1. CDR3 length equals 15 residues. The trim removed 4 bases at V and 7 bases at J, leaving 12 bases unmatched. The germline V gene encodes CDR1 SGHRS and CDR2 YFSETQ. CDR3 loop: CASSTGQGILFGYTF. The CDR3 coding sequence is TGCGCCAGCAGCACTGGACAGGGAATCTTGTTTGGCTACACCTTC.

The chain recombines TRBV3-1 with TRBJ1-1; D uncertain. V dropped 3 bases and J dropped 0 bases, with 5 bases sitting between them. The CDR3 spans 13 residues. CDR1 and CDR2 (germline): LGHDT, YNNKEL (reference sequence). The CDR3 region has the DNA TGTGCCAGCAGCCAGTTTGTGAACACTGAAGCTTTCTTT. Translated: CASSQFVNTEAFF.

This chain connects TRBV20-1 to TRBJ2-2, with D uncertain. Trimming took 5 bases from V and 7 from J, leaving 11 bases between them. The CDR3 extends over 12 amino acids. CDR1 is DFQATT, CDR2 SNEGSKA, per germline (reference sequence). This CDR3 is CSAETFFGELFF. The CDR3 DNA is TGCAGTGCTGAGACCTTTTTCGGGGAGCTGTTTTTT.

This clonotype was detected ten times or more. CDR3: CASSFGVRGDEQYF. In nucleotides, the CDR3 is TGTGCCAGCAGTTTCGGGGTGAGGGGAGACGAGCAGTACTTC. The V call is TRBV27, the J call TRBJ2-7, with D perhaps matching TRBD1 or TRBD2 (5 bases each). Trimming cost V 3 bases and J 5 bases, with 14 bases left between them. CDR3 length equals 14 residues. Per germline, CDR1 MNHEY and CDR2 SMNVEV (reference sequence).

This clonotype was observed a handful of times. The chain carries TRBV2 and TRBJ2-6; 7 positions match TRBD2. CDR3 length: 14 amino acids. The junction had 4 bases not matched to a gene; V was cut back by 5 bases and J by 6 bases. The germline gives CDR1 SNHLY, CDR2 FYNNEI. The DNA for the CDR3 is TGTGCCAGCAGTAGCGGGACTATGGCCAACGTCCTGACTTTC. Translation gives CASSSGTMANVLTF. The full variable domain, completed using reference TRBV2 and TRBJ2-6, is EPEVTQTPSHQVTQMGQEVILRCVPISNHLYFYWYRQILGQKVEFLVSFYNNEISEKSEIFDDQFSVERPDGSNFTLKIRSTKLEDSAMYFCASSSGTMANVLTFGAGSRLTVL.

J is TRBJ1-4 and V is TRBV7-9, with D tentatively TRBD1 (5 bases). The ends were cut back, 5 bases at V and 0 bases at J, with 19 bases in the middle. Germline CDR1 is SEHNR and CDR2 is FQNEAQ (reference sequence). This CDR3 spans 18 amino acids. This CDR3 reads CASSPPGGEEATNEKLFF. The CDR3 nucleotides read TGTGCCAGCAGCCCTCCCGGGGGGGAGGAAGCAACTAATGAAAAACTGTTTTTT.

The chain joins TRBV19 to TRBJ1-1; possibly TRBD1 for D (6 bases). Germline lookup yields CDR1 LNHDA and CDR2 SQIVND (reference sequence). The CDR3 extends over 16 amino acids. Between the trimmed V and J ends, which lost 5 bases and 4 bases, there was a span of 20 bases. CDR3 sequence reads: CASSGGKTGWGTEAFF. CDR3 in DNA: TGTGCCAGTAGTGGGGGAAAGACAGGATGGGGCACTGAAGCTTTCTTT.

This clonotype has at least ten counts. The V gene is TRBV28, the J gene TRBJ2-2, with D maybe TRBD2 (5 bases). The V gene's germline CDR1 is MDHEN and CDR2 SYDVKM. The CDR3 consists of 13 residues. V lost 6 bases and J lost 3, with 8 bases in between. CDR3 sequence reads: CASRLEYTGELFF. DNA of the CDR3: TGTGCCAGCAGACTAGAATACACCGGGGAGCTGTTTTTT.